This T cell receptor (beta chain) was obtained from a study of OX40 agonist ivuxolimab in advanced cancers. The method was immunoSEQ multiplex PCR; TCRdb's version includes in-frame clones alone and lacks a portion of them. The repertoire holds 50,000 to 70,000 clones, with around 89% as singletons. V was shortened by 6 bases and J by 5 bases, with 13 bases between the two germline ends. The CDR3 contains 13 residues. Germline V gives CDR1 MGHDK, CDR2 SYGVNS. The clonotype comes from an adult with an advanced solid tumor such as melanoma, head and neck, liver or kidney cancer. The sequences come from CD4+ or CD8+ T cells sorted from blood, collected in a trial of the OX40 agonist ivuxolimab. The chain combines TRBV25-1 with TRBJ1-2, with a tentative D call TRBD1 (6 bases). The CDR3, as DNA: TGTGCCAGCAGCACCGGACAGCCGTATGGCTACACCTTC. It is translated as CASSTGQPYGYTF.